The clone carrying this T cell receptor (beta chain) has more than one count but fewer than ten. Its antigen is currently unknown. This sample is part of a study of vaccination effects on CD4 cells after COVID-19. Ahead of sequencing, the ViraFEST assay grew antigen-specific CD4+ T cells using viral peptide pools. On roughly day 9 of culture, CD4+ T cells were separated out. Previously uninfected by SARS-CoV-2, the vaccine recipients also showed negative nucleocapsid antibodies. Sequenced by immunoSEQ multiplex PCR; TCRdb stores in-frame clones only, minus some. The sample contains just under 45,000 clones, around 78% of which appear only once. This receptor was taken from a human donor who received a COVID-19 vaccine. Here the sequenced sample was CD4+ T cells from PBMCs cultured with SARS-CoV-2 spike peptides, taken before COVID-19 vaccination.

The CDR3 reads CASSDTNVSPLHF. Written as DNA, the CDR3 is TGTGCCAGCAGTGACACTAACGTTTCACCCCTCCACTTT. This chain uses TRBV2 with TRBJ1-6, with D hard to call. From germline, CDR1 is SNHLY and CDR2 FYNNEI. This CDR3 comprises 13 residues. The V and J ends lost 3 bases and 9 bases respectively, with 9 bases between them.